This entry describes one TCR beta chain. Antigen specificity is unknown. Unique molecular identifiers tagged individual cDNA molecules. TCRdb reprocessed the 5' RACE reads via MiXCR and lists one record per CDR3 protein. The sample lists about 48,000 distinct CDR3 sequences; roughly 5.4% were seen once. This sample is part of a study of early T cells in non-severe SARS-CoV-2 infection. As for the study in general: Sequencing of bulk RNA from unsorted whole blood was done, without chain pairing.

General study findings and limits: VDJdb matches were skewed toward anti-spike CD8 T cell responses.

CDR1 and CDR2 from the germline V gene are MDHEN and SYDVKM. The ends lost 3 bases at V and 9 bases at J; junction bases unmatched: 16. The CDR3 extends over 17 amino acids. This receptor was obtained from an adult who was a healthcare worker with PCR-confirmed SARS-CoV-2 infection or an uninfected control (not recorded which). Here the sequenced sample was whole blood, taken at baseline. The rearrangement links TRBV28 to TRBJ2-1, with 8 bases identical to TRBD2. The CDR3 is CASSFMKRESSYSEQFF. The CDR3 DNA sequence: TGTGCCAGCAGTTTTATGAAGCGGGAGTCTTCGTATTCTGAGCAGTTCTTC.